This entry describes one TCR beta chain. Its recognized antigen is unknown. The input lacks base qualities; no much larger clone sits a single base away. The receptor library was made with the immunoSEQ multiplex PCR assay. The multiplex PCR relied on a mix of 60 forward primers for TCR Vbeta segments and 13 reverse primers for TCR Jbeta segments. A multiplex PCR assay on genomic DNA amplified the CDR3 region of rearranged TCR beta genes. Amplified TCR beta libraries were sequenced as 87-base-pair reads on the Illumina HiSeq System. In the source study's methods: Across the 500 to 850 repertoires, a later analysis counted tens of millions of unique TCR beta chains, roughly 11 million of which were shared by at least two donors. Raw reads were error-corrected and collapsed into unique sequences by a nearest-neighbor algorithm in which closely related sequences were merged to remove PCR and sequencing errors. Alignment of CDR3 sequences to IMGT reference sequences was used to assign V, D and J gene segments. Each retained sequence needed at least a six-nucleotide match to both a V gene segment and a J gene segment. A rearrangement was called productive if the CDR3 had no stop codons and remained in frame with V and J, and every other rearrangement was called non-productive. CDR3 was defined according to IMGT convention as the region running from the second conserved V-encoded cysteine to the conserved J-encoded phenylalanine. Sequences without an unambiguous match to a single V gene segment were excluded from the earlier analysis of 587 of the donors. In an earlier analysis of 450 to 700 of the donors, V segments were called functional above 56.7% productive rearrangements and were called segregating when the between-donor standard deviation exceeded 5%. To diagnose cytomegalovirus status from the catalog of TCR beta chain sequences, a statistical classification framework was built. A later analysis assigned V and J genes by comparing TCR nucleotide sequences with IMGT/GENE-DB human TR gene sequences. Using the TCRdist pipeline, a later analysis assigned CDR3 sequences along with most-parsimonious VDJ recombination scenarios. In a later analysis, each TCR beta chain was defined by its CDR3 amino acid sequence together with its V-gene family, and reads without a unique V-gene family were excluded. To address suspected cross-contamination and a sequencing artifact, a later analysis removed 450 to 700 highly shared, low-generation-probability nucleotide sequences. In a later analysis, a clonal expansion index for each public chain was calculated from normalized within-repertoire ranks of inferred template counts. In a later analysis, generation probabilities were computed using a VDJ recombination model fitted to out-of-frame rearrangements, and the results were checked against IGoR. Hypergeometric tests were used in a later analysis to score TCR-TCR, TCR-HLA and TCR-CMV co-occurrence, with a repertoire-size bias correction applied to the TCR pairs. In a later analysis, false discovery rates were estimated by permuting HLA or CMV assignments 20 times. In a later analysis, co-occurring TCRs were grouped using DBSCAN, with TCRdist sequence similarity added in when clustering inside HLA-allele-positive subsets. For co-occurrence clustering, repertoires with fewer than 30,000 or more than 120,000 public chains were excluded, along with four to six repertoires with anomalous nucleotide sharing. Imported from immuneACCESS, the table was reduced by TCRdb to in-frame sequences with V and J called. These copies leave out some clones; in studies compared against another copy, an unresolved V gene accounts for under half, and the cause of the remainder is not known. From that table come the V and J calls and clone size; the DNA was used to work out D and trimming. The table for this sample lists about 77,000 clones; 78% of them were counted only once. Jointly, the top ten make up 3.5% to 5.5% of the sample.

The cohort consisted of some 670 healthy bone marrow donors. All cohort members were sampled while nominally healthy, although unrecorded immune exposures were likely present. The donor was CMV seronegative and was included in the group of about 400 seronegative cohort members. Each donor provided a peripheral blood sample, and peripheral blood mononuclear cells were used for TCR beta sequencing. The Qiagen DNeasy Blood Extraction Kit was used to extract genomic DNA from the blood cell samples. These data are taken from a study of cytomegalovirus exposure and HLA in healthy donors (TCRdb year 2017). With respect to the entire study: An earlier analysis of several hundred of the donors reported approximately 270 Gb of sequence data and 117 million unique TCR beta sequences from about 179 million T cells. Genome-wide SNP genotypes for about three fifths of the roughly 700 donors were used in a later genetic analysis, which treated that subset as a discovery cohort. The study aimed to test whether cataloging public T cell receptors could reveal signatures of past pathogen exposure. All discovery cohort repertoires had been generated using a single sequencing platform. A handful of DR-DQ haplotypes were handled as single units for association and clustering because linkage in the cohort was strong. Using immunosequencing, the study profiled T cell repertoires from about 610 subjects and related those repertoires to cytomegalovirus serostatus. The study combined high-throughput TCR immunosequencing, statistical association of individual TCRs with disease status, and machine learning to predict cytomegalovirus infection status. Along with the approximately 650-subject first cohort, a separate validation cohort of approximately 110 different subjects was used. Among roughly 400 genotyped donors of the cohort, an average of approximately 200,000 unique TCR beta nucleotide sequences was sequenced per donor, of which 15% to 20% were non-productive. Donor age, sex, ethnicity and CMV serostatus were collected together with the repertoire data. About 320 gigabases of sequencing data and approximately 85 million unique TCR sequences were included in an early release covering roughly 700 HLA-typed donors. An earlier analysis of 450 to 750 of the donors used high-throughput TCR beta sequencing to judge whether each TCR beta V gene segment behaved as functional or pseudogenic. The genetic ancestry cluster associated with self-reported Caucasian donors included 80% to 90% of the 398 genotyped donors. To study patterns of TCR occurrence, a later analysis re-analyzed previously published TCR beta repertoires from 550 to 800 donors and added high-resolution HLA genotyping. Rather than drawing on any new phenotypic data, the later analysis identified candidate immune exposures from TCR beta sequences and the way those sequences occurred across donors. Class I and class II HLA loci were covered by the typing at four-digit resolution. The number of typed donors differed by locus: roughly 620-630 for A, B, C, DRB1 and DQB1; 522 for DQA1; 606 for DPA1; and around 490 for DPB1. Findings and caveats that apply to the study as a whole: Only TCR beta chains were sequenced in this cohort, and the absence of alpha or paired-chain data limited detectable features. HLA typing was unavailable for some donors at each locus, so association tests used only the typed subset. The only immune exposure information available for the cohort was CMV serostatus. The presence/absence analyses assumed that sequencing depth was roughly uniform across donors, and that assumption may not be true. A total of 150 or so TCR beta chains were listed by the study as associated with cytomegalovirus. Cytomegalovirus status was reported to be diagnosed by the classifier with high specificity and sensitivity in both the original and validation cohorts. A cluster of highly shared sequence variants was judged likely to represent a technical artifact of the sequencing pipeline. In a later analysis, TCR association rates were found to vary across HLA loci, with the most associated TCRs seen for DRB1 alleles and the fewest for HLA-C alleles. In vitro tests confirmed that a few of the cytomegalovirus-associated TCR beta chains recognize cytomegalovirus antigens. Most TCR sequences were observed very rarely across donors, whereas some public TCRs were present in many individuals. A later analysis found that most CMV-associated TCR beta chains appeared HLA-restricted, with HLA associations seemingly driven largely by CMV exposure. In a later genetic analysis, a missense DCLRE1C variant was associated with V-gene and J-gene trimming of TCR beta chains, and the association was replicated in an independent cohort. Compared with equally common non-associated chains, HLA-associated TCR beta chains in a later analysis were more clonally expanded and had lower generation probabilities. A further reported finding was that TCR beta sequences accurately predicted the HLA-A and HLA-B alleles for most subjects in the first cohort. In a later analysis, 16,951 TCR beta sequences were associated with specific HLA alleles at a false discovery rate of 0.05. An earlier analysis of approximately 530 of the donors showed that most TCR beta V segments appeared in productive rearrangements either about 90% or about 30% of the time, which broadly matched IMGT annotations. Because the 87-base-pair reads could not distinguish some IMGT-functional V segments, including TRBV6-2 and TRBV6-3, those segments were excluded. According to a later analysis, parvovirus B19, influenza, CMV and Epstein-Barr virus appeared linked to several top co-occurrence clusters. Linkage disequilibrium might explain the correlated functional status among segregating V segments, but an unknown experimental factor could not be excluded. The earlier analysis of nearly 600 of the donors excluded roughly 17 rarely observed V segments, including chromosome 9 orphons, because counts were too low. The authors suggested that the approach could potentially be generalized to other disease states and immunological phenotypes. According to a later genetic analysis, donors in an Asian-associated ancestry cluster had fewer N-insertions in productive TCRs than the roughly 700-donor mean. Assigning TCR associations to individual alleles was difficult when HLA alleles, especially DR and DQ, strongly co-occurred.

For this chain, trimming is 6 bases at the V end and 5 bases at the J end, and the number of junction bases without a gene match is 8. Per the germline V gene, ENHRY is the CDR1 and SYGVKD is the CDR2. The CDR3, cysteine through phenylalanine, is 16 amino acids long. The retained sequence is limited to the CDR3, 48 bases, with the frame set at the first base. The sequence was collected from a man in his forties in good health and CMV-seronegative. The rearrangement combines TRBV10-3 with TRBJ2-5; TRBD2 fits 14 bases in the junction. Source material: PBMCs. This receptor carries the CDR3 CAISPTSGRAGETQYF. The DNA sequence is TGTGCCATCAGCCCGACTAGCGGGAGGGCTGGGGAGACCCAGTACTTC.